The 18 T cell receptor beta chains below were found in one sample sequenced in a study of T-cell reconstitution after alpha-beta-depleted transplantation in children. Unique molecular identifiers were incorporated during preparation of the TCRbeta library. TCRdb reprocessed the PCR reads via MiXCR and lists one record per CDR3 protein. Among 150,000 to 200,000 distinct CDR3 sequences listed, roughly 6.8% were seen once. Sequenced here: PBMCs from the stem cell graft donor, sampled from the stem cell graft. These receptors all stem from a human donor who donated a stem cell graft to a child with Wiskott-Aldrich syndrome.

This clonotype was picked up a small number of times. V and J are TRBV7-9 and TRBJ1-2; 9 bases map to TRBD1. The CDR3 spans 13 residues. Germline loops: CDR1 SEHNR, CDR2 FQNEAQ (reference sequence). J lost 7 bases, V lost 3 bases, and 3 bases had no gene match. CDR3: CASSFEDRGGYTF. In nucleotides, the CDR3 is TGTGCCAGCAGCTTCGAGGACAGGGGTGGCTACACCTTC.

At least ten counts were recorded for this clonotype. This chain uses TRBV11-2 with TRBJ2-7; D is unclear. Per the germline V gene, CDR1 is SGHAT and CDR2 is FQNNGV. CDR3 size: 14 residues. Trimming removed 4 bases from V and 5 bases from J, with 15 bases in between. The CDR3 sequence: CASSSWAGYHEQYF. The CDR3 DNA is TGTGCCAGCAGCTCCTGGGCCGGTTACCACGAGCAGTACTTC.

This chain joins TRBV24-1 and TRBJ2-3, with D perhaps matching TRBD1 (6 bases). V shed 12 bases and J shed 0 bases, with 15 bases lying between them. The CDR3 extends over 14 amino acids. Germline values: CDR1 KGHDR, CDR2 SFDVKD. The CDR3 reads CAAQDSMSTDTQYF. The CDR3 region has the DNA TGTGCCGCCCAGGACAGTATGAGCACAGATACGCAGTATTTT.

This clonotype was detected ten times or more. The chain uses TRBV18 and TRBJ2-7; D remains unclear. CDR1 is KGHSH, CDR2 LQKENI, per germline. The V gene lost 4 bases and the J gene lost 0 bases, with 4 bases spanning the gap. The CDR3 sequence is 12 residues long. The CDR3 is CASSRYSYEQYF. The CDR3 DNA follows: TGTGCCAGCTCACGATACTCCTACGAGCAGTACTTC.

This chain connects TRBV6-2 or TRBV6-3 to TRBJ2-5; the D gene is possibly TRBD1 (6 bases). Germline V gene sequence: CDR1 MNHEY, CDR2 SVGEGT. The CDR3 loop spans 11 amino acids. V lost 8 bases, J lost 2 bases, and 6 bases lay in between. CDR3: CASGQQETQYF. The CDR3 nucleotides are TGTGCCAGCGGACAGCAAGAGACCCAGTACTTC.

In this sample, this clonotype turned up many times. The CDR3 bases are TGTGCCAGCAGTTTCAGGCGGGGGCCCTCCGTTGGAGGCTACACCTTC. As protein: CASSFRRGPSVGGYTF. The chain uses TRBV6-5 and TRBJ1-2, with D maybe TRBD1 (6 bases). The germline CDR1 and CDR2 sequences are MNHEY and SVGAGI. Trimming took off 4 bases at V and 8 bases at J, with 23 bases between the two ends. The CDR3 spans 16 residues.

The V and J genes are TRBV5-5 and TRBJ2-3; no clear D gene. From germline, CDR1 is SGHKS and CDR2 YYEKEE (reference sequence). Trimming took 9 bases from V and 6 from J, leaving 14 bases between them. The length of the CDR3 is 12 residues. The CDR3 sequence is CAIGLRLDTQYF. The CDR3 DNA reads TGTGCCATCGGCCTCCGGCTTGATACGCAGTATTTT.

This chain connects TRBV30 to TRBJ2-7, with D perhaps TRBD1 or TRBD2 (5 bases each). Per germline, CDR1 GTSNPN and CDR2 SVGIG (reference sequence). The V end was cut by 3 bases, the J end by 6 bases, with 18 bases between. The CDR3 length is 14 residues. This CDR3 is CAWRLPGPGIEQYF. CDR3 DNA: TGTGCCTGGAGGCTTCCGGGACCAGGGATCGAGCAGTACTTC.

Of note for this clonotype: This could be a read error, since a much larger clone is one nucleotide away. The chain combines TRBV18 with TRBJ2-5, with D possibly being TRBD2 (6 bases). Germline assignment: CDR1 KGHSH and CDR2 LQKENI. CDR3 length equals 14 residues. The CDR3 sequence: CASSPESGQETKYF. In DNA, the CDR3 is TGTGCCAGCTCACCGGAGAGCGGGCAAGAGACCAAGTACTTC.

This clonotype was seen ten or more times. This chain links TRBV13 with TRBJ1-1; D not resolved. This CDR3 comprises 12 residues. Germline V CDR1 and CDR2: PRHDT, FYEKMQ (reference sequence). Trimming took off 5 bases at V and 10 bases at J, with 14 bases between the two ends. Written as DNA, the CDR3 is TGTGCCAGCAGCATACTGCTTGCTGCAGCTTTCTTT. It encodes CASSILLAAAFF.

This clonotype was picked up a small number of times. Here the CDR3 DNA reads TGCGCCAGCAGCTTTAGTAGGGAAAACACCGGGGAGCTGTTTTTT. Its translation is CASSFSRENTGELFF. The chain carries TRBV5-1 and TRBJ2-2, with no clear D. Looked up from germline, CDR1 is SGHRS and CDR2 is YFSETQ. There are 15 residues in the CDR3. Trimming took off 2 bases at V and 2 bases at J, with 10 bases between the two ends.

In its sample, this clonotype was seen many times. The CDR3 loop is CAMSRVTGELFF. The CDR3 DNA follows: TGTGCCATGTCCAGGGTCACCGGGGAGCTGTTTTTT. The J gene is TRBJ2-2, the V gene TRBV12-3 or TRBV12-4; D is possibly TRBD1 (5 bases). The CDR3 length is 12 residues. V was shortened by 10 bases and J by 4 bases, with 10 bases between the two germline ends.

This clonotype was counted ten times or more. The genes are TRBV4-3 and TRBJ2-7; the D call may be TRBD1 or TRBD2 (5 bases each). Trimming left V 0 bases short and J 2 bases short, with 8 bases between. The CDR3 runs to 14 residues. CDR1 is LGHNA and CDR2 is YSLEER in the germline V gene. DNA for the CDR3: TGCGCCAGCAGCCAAGATTGGGGACCCTACGAGCAGTACTTC. It encodes CASSQDWGPYEQYF.

This clonotype was picked up many times. The V and J genes are TRBV4-3 and TRBJ1-5; D call uncertain. Germline assignment: CDR1 LGHNA and CDR2 YSLEER. V was shortened by 0 bases and J by 4 bases, with 13 bases between the two germline ends. CDR3 length: 16 amino acids. CDR3 in DNA: TGCGCCAGCAGCCAAGATCTCGCCAGTTCAAATCAGCCCCAGCATTTT. Its protein is CASSQDLASSNQPQHF.

In this sample, this clonotype turned up many times. The chain links TRBV12-3 or TRBV12-4 to TRBJ2-2; D unclear. The CDR3 is 11 residues long. Deletions cut 7 bases from V and 7 bases from J, with 7 bases between. The CDR3 DNA sequence: TGTGCCAGCACCATCGTCGGGGAGCTGTTTTTT. It encodes CASTIVGELFF.

The table lists this clonotype with many counts. The J gene is TRBJ2-7, the V gene TRBV20-1; TRBD1 might be the D (6 bases). Trimming stripped 6 bases from V and 2 bases from J, with 17 bases between. This CDR3 has 14 residues. Germline-derived CDR1 and CDR2 are DFQATT and SNEGSKA (reference sequence). The CDR3 is CSARNPTGTYEQYF. The CDR3 nucleotides read TGCAGTGCCAGGAATCCAACAGGGACCTACGAGCAGTACTTC.

This clonotype occurred many times. V is TRBV29-1 and J is TRBJ2-1; 10 bases are a match to TRBD2. Losses at the gene ends were 7 bases for V and 10 bases for J; bases not matched to a gene: 13. The germline V gene has CDR1 SQVTM and CDR2 ANQGSEA. This CDR3 is 14 amino acids long. CDR3 amino acids: CSGGARLAGSEQFF. CDR3 DNA: TGCAGCGGGGGGGCGCGACTAGCGGGCAGCGAGCAGTTCTTC.

In this sample, this clonotype turned up many times. This chain connects TRBV6-5 to TRBJ1-2; 12 bases agree with TRBD1. V shed 6 bases, J shed 4 bases, and the junction held 12 bases outside the gene matches. Germline CDR1 and CDR2: MNHEY and SVGAGI. This CDR3 is built from 17 residues. CDR3: CASRLGTGGAKLYGYTF. Written as DNA, the CDR3 is TGTGCCAGCAGACTAGGGACAGGGGGCGCGAAACTCTATGGCTACACCTTC.